The next 18 T cell receptor beta chains were all read from a single sample in a study of T-cell memory formation after mild COVID-19. TCRdb processed the 5' RACE reads anew with MiXCR; each CDR3 protein has one entry. In the table there are over 150,000 distinct CDR3 sequences, about a fifth of which are singletons. Sequences were obtained from PBMCs or a T cell subset sorted from them (not recorded which). These receptors all come from an adult woman who had mild COVID-19 (a few samples of this study predate the infection). Cell type and time point are not known.

V is TRBV4-1 and J is TRBJ2-3; 7 bases map to TRBD2. Germline CDR1 reads MGHRA; CDR2 reads YSYEKL. The CDR3 loop spans 17 amino acids. J gave up 2 bases and V 4 bases, and 12 bases lay outside the gene matches. Here the CDR3 DNA reads TGCGCCAGCAGCCTGCTTTATGGGGACTACCACACAGATACGCAGTATTTT. Translation: CASSLLYGDYHTDTQYF.

The chain carries TRBV27 and TRBJ2-1; 11 bases match TRBD1. The CDR3 contains 17 residues. With 1 base clipped from V and 7 bases from J, the junction kept 9 bases outside the gene matches. From germline, CDR1 is MNHEY and CDR2 SMNVEV (reference sequence). The CDR3 DNA is TGTGCCAGCAGTTTATACGAGACCGGGACAGGGGGGAATGAGCAGTTCTTC. This translates into CASSLYETGTGGNEQFF.

The chain combines TRBV19 with TRBJ1-1; D is ambiguous. This CDR3 is built from 11 residues. Germline CDR1 reads LNHDA; CDR2 reads SQIVND (reference sequence). V lost 6 bases and J 1 base, leaving 3 bases between the germline ends. The chain's CDR3 is CASRGNTEAFF. As DNA, the CDR3 is TGTGCCAGTAGAGGGAACACTGAAGCTTTCTTT.

This clonotype was detected only a few times. This rearrangement joins TRBV30 to TRBJ1-1, with no clear D. V lost 0 bases and J lost 2, with 13 bases in between. CDR3 length: 15 residues. CDR1 is GTSNPN and CDR2 is SVGIG in the germline V gene (reference sequence). Here the CDR3 reads CAWSVHLGGNTEAFF. CDR3 DNA sequence: TGTGCCTGGAGTGTACATTTGGGAGGCAACACTGAAGCTTTCTTT.

This clonotype showed up just a few times. The chain joins TRBV12-3 or TRBV12-4 to TRBJ1-1; D gene ambiguous. There are 13 residues in the CDR3. Trimming removed 1 base from V and 6 bases from J, with 9 bases in between. Written as DNA, the CDR3 is TGTGCCAGCAGTTTAGGGCACCCCCCTGAAGCTTTCTTT. Translating gives CASSLGHPPEAFF.

This rearrangement joins TRBV5-6 to TRBJ1-1; no clear D. The CDR3 has 14 amino acids. V dropped 4 bases and J dropped 3 bases, with 13 bases sitting between them. Per germline, CDR1 SGHDT and CDR2 YYEEEE. This chain's CDR3 is CASSLTGPYTEAFF. The CDR3 region has the DNA TGTGCCAGCAGCCTCACCGGCCCTTACACTGAAGCTTTCTTT.

The chain is built from TRBV4-2 and TRBJ2-2, with 12 bases matching TRBD2. CDR3 length equals 15 residues. The V and J ends lost 5 bases and 7 bases, in that order; junction bases with no gene match: 5. The germline gives CDR1 LGHNA, CDR2 YNFKEQ. The CDR3 DNA reads as TGTGCCAGCAGCTGGGGGACTAGCGGGTTCGGGGAGCTGTTTTTT. Translating gives CASSWGTSGFGELFF.

The chain combines TRBV5-1 with TRBJ2-1; 7 bases line up with TRBD1. Unmatched junction bases numbered 4, after V lost 0 bases and J lost 7 bases. Germline V gives CDR1 SGHRS, CDR2 YFSETQ. This CDR3 is built from 14 residues. CDR3 DNA: TGCGCCAGCAGCTTGGGACAGGGTCTTAATGAGCAGTTCTTC. Its translation is CASSLGQGLNEQFF.

The chain recombines TRBV6-1 with TRBJ2-3, with a weak D call TRBD2 (6 bases). CDR1 and CDR2 (germline): MNHNS, SASEGT. The CDR3 sequence is 16 residues long. Trimming shortened V by 5 bases and J by 0 bases, and 15 bases separated the two germline ends. The CDR3 region is CASSTPRGSSTDTQYF. As DNA, the CDR3 is TGTGCCAGCAGTACCCCTCGGGGGTCTAGCACAGATACGCAGTATTTT.

There are a few counts of this clonotype. This rearrangement joins TRBV7-6 to TRBJ2-3, with a weak D call TRBD1 (6 bases). V was pared by 5 bases and J by 1 base, with 16 bases between. Germline V gives CDR1 SGHVS, CDR2 FNYEAQ. This CDR3 is 16 amino acids long. The CDR3 region has the DNA TGTGCCAGCAGCAACCCCGAGGGGGTGGGCACAGATACGCAGTATTTT. Its translation: CASSNPEGVGTDTQYF.

The V and J genes are TRBV21-1 and TRBJ2-5. TRBV21-1 is a documented pseudogene. The CDR3 is 15 amino acids. In DNA form, the CDR3 reads TGTGCCAGCAGCAAAGCGGCAGCGTCCGGAGAGACCCAGTACTTC. This encodes CASSKAAASGETQYF.

This clonotype was counted only a few times. The chain uses TRBV15 and TRBJ1-5; D is unresolved. CDR3 length: 14 amino acids. V was trimmed by 4 bases and J by 7 bases, leaving 14 bases between them. Germline-derived CDR1 and CDR2 are LNHNV and YYDKDF (reference sequence). CDR3 bases: TGTGCCACCAGCACAGAGGCAGGAGGCCAGCCCCAGCATTTT. Its protein is CATSTEAGGQPQHF. The full variable domain, rest sourced from reference TRBV15 and TRBJ1-5, is DAMVIQNPRYQVTQFGKPVTLSCSQTLNHNVMYWYQQKSSQAPKLLFHYYDKDFNNEADTPDNFQSRRPNTSFCFLDIRSPGLGDTAMYLCATSTEAGGQPQHFGDGTRLSIL.

This chain uses TRBV7-9 with TRBJ2-5, with a weak D call TRBD2 (6 bases). The CDR3 is 19 residues long. CDR1 and CDR2 from the germline V gene are SEHNR and FQNEAQ (reference sequence). V was trimmed by 2 bases and J by 5 bases, leaving 27 bases between them. CDR3 region: CASSLSGLSGTPMEETQYF. CDR3 DNA: TGTGCCAGCAGCTTAAGCGGCCTATCAGGGACTCCGATGGAGGAGACCCAGTACTTC.

This clonotype was seen only a few times. The rearrangement joins TRBV12-5 to TRBJ1-1; D gene unclear. The CDR3 length is 13 residues. Germline-derived CDR1 and CDR2 are LGHNT and FRNRAP. Trimming pared 5 bases from V and 1 base from J, leaving 8 bases between. CDR3 sequence (DNA): TGTGCTAGTGGTCTCGGGTGGAACACTGAAGCTTTCTTT. Amino acid sequence: CASGLGWNTEAFF.

The chain couples TRBV10-3 to TRBJ2-7, with D perhaps assigned TRBD1 or TRBD2 (5 bases each). Germline V lookup: CDR1 ENHRY, CDR2 SYGVKD. The CDR3 extends over 14 amino acids. The V end lost 6 bases, the J end lost 2 bases, and 14 bases lay between the germline ends. The CDR3 nucleotides read TGTGCCATCAGGGAACCGGGACCTACCTACGAGCAGTACTTC. Protein: CAIREPGPTYEQYF.

This clonotype was detected a few times. This sequence joins TRBV12-3 or TRBV12-4 and TRBJ2-2; D gene ambiguous. The CDR3 runs 15 residues. Trimming took off 2 bases at V and 1 base at J, with 8 bases between the two ends. CDR3 region: CASSLPRLNTGELFF. In DNA form, the CDR3 reads TGTGCCAGCAGTTTACCCCGGCTGAACACCGGGGAGCTGTTTTTT.

The CDR3 region is CASSLRSLNTGELFF. As DNA, the CDR3 is TGTGCCAGCAGTTTAAGGTCCTTGAACACCGGGGAGCTGTTTTTT. The genes are TRBV12-3 or TRBV12-4 and TRBJ2-2; D ambiguous. CDR3 size: 15 residues. Between the trimmed V and J ends, which lost 2 bases and 1 base, there was a span of 8 bases.

The rearrangement uses TRBV7-6 and TRBJ2-7; D is possibly TRBD2 (6 bases). The CDR3 spans 15 residues. The V gene's germline CDR1 is SGHVS and CDR2 FNYEAQ. V shed 3 bases and J shed 4 bases, with 16 bases lying between them. The CDR3 nucleotides read TGTGCCAGCAGCTTGCGAACTAGCATTGGATACGAGCAGTACTTC. It translates to CASSLRTSIGYEQYF.